The T cell receptor beta chain under discussion was sequenced for a study of cytomegalovirus exposure and HLA in healthy donors. Study-wide context: According to later analysis, the same platform produced the 120 or so validation and several hundred first-cohort repertoires.

The germline V gene encodes CDR1 MNHEY and CDR2 SVGAGI. V was clipped by 2 bases and J by 8 bases, with 21 bases between them. The CDR3 loop spans 16 amino acids. Data came from immunoSEQ multiplex PCR; TCRdb stores just in-frame clones and leaves some out. Counted here are approximately 150,000 clones, approximately 86% occurring once; the ten biggest clones make up approximately 10%. This clonotype was sampled from a man aged 18 to 30 in good health and CMV-seropositive. Material: PBMCs. The chain has TRBV6-5 and TRBJ1-2; TRBD1 is a possible D gene (5 bases). The DNA of the CDR3 is TGTGCCAGCAGTTACCGGAGACAGAGTACGACCGGGGGCTACACCTTC. Encoded protein: CASSYRRQSTTGGYTF.